The rows below give T cell receptor beta chains drawn from one sample of a study of vaccination effects on CD4 cells after COVID-19. For these TCRs, the target antigens are not known. TCRdb keeps only in-frame clones here, not all; method: immunoSEQ multiplex PCR. The table shows some 68,000 clones, with over 70% occurring only once. Sequenced material: CD4+ T cells from PBMCs cultured with HCoV-229E spike peptides, taken after COVID-19 vaccination. These receptors came from a human donor who received a COVID-19 vaccine. The CDR3 runs from the conserved cysteine through the conserved F or W. A D gene is named only where the DNA matches it firmly. The listing skips clone size in some rows; elsewhere it reads once, few, many or a size class.

TRBV14	TRBJ1-4	NA	NA	12	CASSQANEKLFF	TGTGCCAGCAGCCAAGCGAATGAAAAACTGTTTTTT
TRBV7-3	TRBJ1-6	NA	TRBD1	14	CASSLRDRGTPLHF	TGTGCCAGCAGCTTACGGGACAGAGGTACACCCCTCCACTTT
TRBV5-1	TRBJ2-5	once	NA	15	CASSLNQGGEETQYF	TGCGCCAGCAGCTTGAATCAGGGGGGGGAGGAGACCCAGTACTTC
TRBV18	TRBJ2-1	NA	TRBD1	13	CASLGQGFNEQFF	TGTGCCAGCTTAGGACAGGGTTTTAATGAGCAGTTCTTC
TRBV3-1/TRBV3-2	TRBJ1-2	NA	NA	18	CASSSRGGRQAINYGYTF	TGTGCCAGCAGCTCCCGAGGAGGCCGACAGGCGATTAACTATGGCTACACCTTC
TRBV7-3	TRBJ1-1	NA	NA	13	CASSLTPNTEAFF	TGTGCCAGCAGCTTAACGCCGAACACTGAAGCTTTCTTT
TRBV6-5	TRBJ1-5	NA	NA	14	CASSYSFQDQPQHF	TGTGCCAGCAGTTACTCGTTCCAGGATCAGCCCCAGCATTTT
TRBV6-4	TRBJ1-6	NA	NA	13	CASSVQVYSPLHF	TGTGCCAGCAGTGTACAGGTCTATTCACCCCTCCACTTT
TRBV5-1	TRBJ2-2	NA	TRBD2	14	CASSRLAGGGELFF	TGCGCCAGCAGCCGACTAGCGGGGGGCGGGGAGCTGTTTTTT
TRBV3-1/TRBV3-2	TRBJ2-6	NA	NA	13	CASSPTGANVLTF	TGTGCCAGCAGCCCGACTGGGGCCAACGTCCTGACTTTC
TRBV7-9	TRBJ2-3	once	NA	13	CASSKQGTDTQYF	TGTGCCAGCAGCAAACAGGGCACAGATACGCAGTATTTT
TRBV27	TRBJ2-1	few	TRBD1	18	CASNHTPRGTGFVSEQFF	TGTGCCAGCAACCATACTCCGCGAGGGACAGGGTTTGTCAGTGAGCAGTTCTTC
TRBV5-1	TRBJ1-2	once	NA	15	CASSSVNRQFYGYTF	TGCGCCAGCAGCTCCGTAAATCGACAGTTCTATGGCTACACCTTC
TRBV5-1	TRBJ1-5	NA	TRBD1	14	CASSLGTGNQPQHF	TGCGCCAGCAGCCTCGGGACAGGGAATCAGCCCCAGCATTTT
TRBV28	TRBJ1-2	NA	NA	14	CASSPARGNYGYTF	TGTGCCAGCAGTCCCGCCAGGGGAAACTATGGCTACACCTTC
TRBV6-5	TRBJ1-1	NA	NA	14	CASSYGVKNTEAFF	TGTGCCAGCAGTTACGGAGTTAAGAACACTGAAGCTTTCTTT
TRBV5-1	TRBJ1-1	few	NA	13	CASSPDWNTEAFF	TGCGCCAGCAGCCCGGACTGGAACACTGAAGCTTTCTTT
TRBV7-3	TRBJ2-1	few	TRBD1	13	CASSLGQGGEQFF	TGTGCCAGCAGCTTAGGACAGGGTGGGGAGCAGTTCTTC
TRBV14	TRBJ2-2	few	NA	13	CASSRQATGELFF	TGTGCCAGCAGCCGGCAGGCCACCGGGGAGCTGTTTTTT
TRBV27	TRBJ2-5	NA	NA	16	CASSLGLRRSEETQYF	TGTGCCAGCAGTTTAGGTTTGCGCAGGTCAGAAGAGACCCAGTACTTC
TRBV6-5	TRBJ2-1	NA	TRBD1	14	CASIRPGQKTEQFF	TGTGCCAGCATAAGACCGGGACAGAAAACTGAGCAGTTCTTC
TRBV5-1	TRBJ2-5	NA	NA	11	CASSIGETQYF	TGCGCCAGCAGCATCGGGGAGACCCAGTACTTC
TRBV5-4	TRBJ2-5	NA	TRBD2	15	CASSPSGGWQETQYF	TGTGCCAGCAGCCCTAGCGGGGGGTGGCAAGAGACCCAGTACTTC
TRBV2	TRBJ1-4	few	NA	16	CASTLSAVGGRGKLFF	TGTGCCAGCACCCTATCCGCAGTTGGGGGAAGGGGAAAACTGTTTTTT
TRBV6-2/TRBV6-3	TRBJ2-1	NA	TRBD2	15	CASSYSASGVPDQFF	TGTGCCAGCAGTTACTCGGCTAGCGGGGTTCCGGATCAGTTCTTC
TRBV7-8	TRBJ1-1	few	NA	14	CASSLVSGNTEAFF	TGTGCCAGCAGCTTAGTTTCAGGGAACACTGAAGCTTTCTTT
TRBV4-2	TRBJ2-3	NA	TRBD2	16	CASSTRTSGTTDTQYF	TGTGCCAGCAGCACCAGGACTAGCGGAACCACAGATACGCAGTATTTT
TRBV5-1	TRBJ1-1	once	TRBD1	16	CASSPGTGAPNTEAFF	TGCGCCAGCAGCCCGGGGACAGGGGCTCCTAACACTGAAGCTTTCTTT
TRBV6-6	TRBJ1-4	NA	NA	15	CASSPQGNANEKLFF	TGTGCCAGCAGTCCTCAGGGGAACGCGAATGAAAAACTGTTTTTT
TRBV28	TRBJ2-5	once	TRBD2	14	CASKSSGLQETQYF	TGTGCCAGCAAGTCTAGCGGGCTGCAAGAGACCCAGTACTTC
TRBV30	TRBJ2-1	NA	TRBD2	16	CAWSVGLAGGSNEQFF	TGTGCCTGGAGTGTAGGACTAGCGGGGGGTTCCAATGAGCAGTTCTTC
TRBV3-1/TRBV3-2	TRBJ2-3	NA	NA	14	CASSQSLVTDTQYF	TGTGCCAGCAGCCAATCGTTAGTGACAGATACGCAGTATTTT
TRBV12-5	TRBJ1-1	once	NA	17	CASGLAMVWERITEAFF	TGTGCTAGTGGTTTGGCAATGGTCTGGGAGAGGATCACTGAAGCTTTCTTT
TRBV5-1	TRBJ2-5	NA	TRBD2	14	CASSYRGGLETQYF	TGCGCCAGCAGCTATCGGGGGGGCCTAGAGACCCAGTACTTC
TRBV9	TRBJ1-2	NA	NA	15	CASSVGAAWGYGYTF	TGTGCCAGCAGCGTAGGGGCAGCCTGGGGCTATGGCTACACCTTC
TRBV4-2	TRBJ1-2	NA	NA	13	CASSQDTNYGYTF	TGTGCCAGCAGCCAAGATACTAACTATGGCTACACCTTC
TRBV5-6	TRBJ2-1	NA	NA	14	CASTRRGSYNEQFF	TGTGCCAGCACAAGGCGGGGCTCCTACAATGAGCAGTTCTTC
TRBV6-2/TRBV6-3	TRBJ2-6	NA	NA	16	CASSLIGGGGANVLTF	TGTGCCAGCAGTTTGATCGGGGGAGGAGGGGCCAACGTCCTGACTTTC
TRBV27	TRBJ1-2	NA	TRBD1	12	CASKTGVYGYTF	TGTGCCAGCAAAACAGGGGTCTATGGCTACACCTTC
TRBV5-1	TRBJ1-1	NA	NA	16	CASSLGGRGGNTEAFF	TGCGCCAGCAGCCTCGGGGGTAGGGGAGGGAACACTGAAGCTTTCTTT
TRBV28	TRBJ1-5	NA	NA	16	CASSNSGRGANQPQHF	TGTGCCAGCAGTAACTCCGGTCGGGGGGCAAATCAGCCCCAGCATTTT
TRBV18	TRBJ2-1	NA	NA	12	CASSPTANQQFF	TGTGCCAGCTCACCTACAGCAAACCAGCAGTTCTTC
TRBV4-1	TRBJ1-3	NA	NA	15	CASSQGTVSGNTIYF	TGCGCCAGCAGCCAAGGGACAGTCTCTGGAAACACCATATATTTT
TRBV5-8	TRBJ2-3	NA	NA	15	CASSWYGPSTDTQYF	TGTGCCAGCAGCTGGTATGGTCCAAGCACAGATACGCAGTATTTT
TRBV5-8	TRBJ2-5	NA	NA	14	CASSLPAVQETQYF	TGTGCCAGCAGCTTGCCGGCTGTACAAGAGACCCAGTACTTC
TRBV7-2	TRBJ1-4	NA	NA	15	CASSSKITTNEKLFF	TGTGCCAGCAGCTCAAAAATTACAACTAATGAAAAACTGTTTTTT
TRBV10-2	TRBJ1-1	NA	TRBD1	13	CASRSTGTPEAFF	TGCGCCAGCAGATCGACAGGGACCCCTGAAGCTTTCTTT
TRBV2	TRBJ1-1	few	TRBD1	13	CANGQGANTEAFF	TGTGCCAACGGACAGGGGGCGAACACTGAAGCTTTCTTT
TRBV29-1	TRBJ1-2	NA	TRBD1	13	CSVEPTGNYGYTF	TGCAGCGTTGAACCGACAGGGAACTATGGCTACACCTTC
TRBV4-1	TRBJ2-1	NA	NA	17	CASSSPVLAFSYNEQFF	TGCGCCAGCAGCTCACCCGTGCTAGCGTTCAGCTACAATGAGCAGTTCTTC
TRBV4-1	TRBJ2-3	NA	TRBD1	15	CASSKDRGRSDTQYF	TGCGCCAGCAGCAAAGACAGGGGGCGGTCAGATACGCAGTATTTT
TRBV24-1	TRBJ1-1	NA	NA	16	CATSGSGGLGNTEAFF	TGTGCCACCAGTGGCTCCGGCGGCCTGGGGAACACTGAAGCTTTCTTT